The TCR beta chain described here comes from a study of beta chain features in type 1 diabetes (dated by TCRdb to between 2018 and 2020). Concerning the study at large: No differences in mean age, gender distribution, total cell number or subset yield were found between patients and healthy donors. In the study, TCRB repertoires of sorted circulating CD4+ T cell subsets from recently diagnosed type 1 diabetes patients were compared with those of matched healthy donors. Across all samples, approximately 100 million sorted cells were examined, and cell number per subset correlated strongly with RNA yield. Regulatory and stem cell-like memory subsets were isolated from only 8 patients and about eight healthy donors, whereas naive and central memory subsets came from all 30 or so donors.

In the case of this clone: It lacks a known antigen. No much larger clone exists at a distance of one base, and base qualities are not known.

All of the isolated RNA was reverse transcribed with the High Capacity cDNA Reverse Transcription Kit, so expressed TCRB transcripts were sequenced. Naive, central memory and regulatory T cell samples underwent deep immunoSEQ sequencing, averaging approximately 3.5 million total reads per sample. Sorted cells were lysed in RLT buffer and RNA was extracted with DNase-treated RNeasy Micro or Mini kits, depending on cell number. Each cell subset was processed separately to prevent cross-contamination, with patient and healthy donor samples processed together. The immunoSEQ multiplex PCR was used to amplify TCRB sequences from cDNA, yielding 87-bp fragments that span the CDR3 region. Sequencing of the amplicons was done on the Illumina HiSeq platform. As for the original processing: Synthetic template baselines were used to correct PCR bias computationally, reads within Hamming distance 2 were collapsed, and singletons that could not be merged were discarded. Reads were aligned against IMGT so that V, D and J genes, CDR3 length and insertions or deletions at six rearrangement sites could be assigned. Clonotype counts were normalized to sorted cell number within each subset before computing true diversity and Gini coefficients with the tcR R package. The overlap coefficient, calculated on TCRB nucleotide sequences, was used to measure repertoire sharing. Out-of-frame TCRB sequences from naive cells were analyzed as a proxy for the pre-selection repertoire. Drawn from immuneACCESS, this table holds only the in-frame rearrangements with V and J called that TCRdb kept. Clones are partly lost; checked studies trace under half to an unresolved V gene and leave the rest unexplained. The DNA was the basis for D and trimming; V, J and clone size are from that table. The sample yields about 230,000 clones; 9.6% were counted once. The ten largest clones represent approximately 0.035% of the sample.

There are 13 amino acids in the CDR3, from cysteine to phenylalanine inclusive. Of the read, only the CDR3 DNA is kept; its 39 bases are in frame from base 1. Looking up the germline V gene (reference sequence) yields CDR1 GTSNPN and CDR2 SVGIG. What the authors observed across the whole study: PCR might favor shorter templates, but patient and control samples were amplified and corrected together, so any skew would affect both groups equally. Fewer insertions and more nucleotide deletions at VDJ recombination sites were observed in patients with type 1 diabetes, implying thymic rearrangement abnormalities. Because cDNA was sequenced instead of genomic DNA, highly expressing activated cells could be over-represented, though the groups showed no difference in activation or CD3 levels. Naive, central memory and regulatory TCRB repertoires appeared to be more alike among patients than among healthy donors. Because small numbers of individuals were included in the HLA sub-analyses, any influence of HLA type on TCRB rearrangement was left unresolved. Type 1 diabetes patients showed a moderate but significant shortening of TCRB CDR3 length in all four CD4+ subsets.

Each donor gave one peripheral blood draw, averaging roughly 120 mL, which was collected into heparinised tubes. Using a panel that included CD45RO, CCR7, CD25, CD127, CD95 and CD27, naive, central memory, regulatory and stem cell-like memory CD4+ T cells were sorted on a BD FACSAria II. A purity above 95% was achieved for all sorted populations. PBMCs were isolated immediately by Lymphoprep density gradient centrifugation and stained directly without culture. So that batch effects would be minimized, each experiment stained and sorted samples in pairs, pairing one healthy donor with one patient. Material: naive CD4+ T cells from blood. What this sample's cell subset or site label stands for: true naive CD4+ T cells. This chain joins TRBV30 to TRBJ2-5, and possibly TRBD1, on 6 matching bases. The J call is uncertain, as TRBJ2-7 better fits the DNA end. The sequence came from a woman aged 18-29 years in good health. The DNA sequence follows: TGTGCCTGGAGTCCCGACAGGACCTACGAGCAGTACTTC. Its protein reads: CAWSPDRTYEQYF.